Shown below are 14 T cell receptor beta chains from a single sample sequenced in a study of T cells in localized non-small cell lung cancer. Sequencing used immunoSEQ multiplex PCR; TCRdb keeps in-frame clones, though not all of them. The table includes roughly 2,900 clones, roughly 31% detected once. The input for sequencing was lung tumor tissue, taken before any cancer treatment. The receptors stem from a woman aged 40 to 75 with stage I squamous cell lung carcinoma.

The rearrangement uses TRBV18 and TRBJ1-3, with D maybe TRBD1 (5 bases). This CDR3 contains 13 residues. V lost 2 bases and J 7 bases, leaving 9 bases between the germline ends. CDR1 is KGHSH, CDR2 LQKENI, per germline. The CDR3 region has the DNA TGTGCCAGCTCACCAGAGGGGACGAACACCATATATTTT. Protein sequence: CASSPEGTNTIYF.

V gene TRBV30 combines with J gene TRBJ2-7; unclear D gene. V lost 2 bases, J lost 7 bases, and 12 bases lay in between. This CDR3 comprises 12 residues. CDR1 is GTSNPN and CDR2 is SVGIG in the germline V gene (reference sequence). CDR3 nucleotide sequence: TGTGCCTGGAGTACCGGCGCCCTGGAGCAGTACTTC. It yields the protein CAWSTGALEQYF.

The V and J genes are TRBV28 and TRBJ1-2; TRBD1 matches 8 bases. The germline V gene encodes CDR1 MDHEN and CDR2 SYDVKM. V was clipped by 8 bases and J by 0 bases; unmatched bases: 2. The CDR3 has 13 residues. CDR3 sequence reads: CASHRGSNYGYTF. The CDR3 bases are TGTGCCAGCCACAGGGGGTCTAACTATGGCTACACCTTC.

This chain connects TRBV6-8 to TRBJ1-1; 7 bases are shared with TRBD1. This CDR3 has 15 residues. Germline CDR1 is MNHGY and CDR2 is SAAAGT. Trimming removed 6 bases from V and 1 base from J; junction bases left unmatched: 8. CDR3 in DNA: TGTGCCAGCAGCACTGGACAGGCTCGGAACACTGAAGCTTTCTTT. Translating gives CASSTGQARNTEAFF.

The chain links TRBV9 to TRBJ2-1; a weak D match, TRBD2 (6 bases). The CDR3 has 15 residues. Germline V gene data show CDR1 as SGDLS and CDR2 as YYNGEE. V was trimmed by 0 bases and J by 5 bases, leaving 12 bases between them. The CDR3 DNA follows: TGTGCCAGCAGCGTAGAGGGTAGCGGAAACAATGAGCAGTTCTTC. Encoded protein: CASSVEGSGNNEQFF. The whole variable domain, filled in from reference TRBV9 and TRBJ2-1, reads DSGVTQTPKHLITATGQRVTLRCSPRSGDLSVYWYQQSLDQGLQFLIQYYNGEERAKGNILERFSAQQFPDLHSELNLSSLELGDSALYFCASSVEGSGNNEQFFGPGTRLTVL.

This clone was seen more than once but under ten times. The V and J genes are TRBV6-8 and TRBJ1-4, with TRBD1 matching 9 bases. This CDR3 comprises 14 residues. The germline gives CDR1 MNHGY, CDR2 SAAAGT. The trim removed 5 bases at V and 7 bases at J, leaving 5 bases unmatched. The CDR3 nucleotides are TGTGCCAGCAGTACCGGGACAGGGCTTGAAAAACTGTTTTTT. Protein sequence: CASSTGTGLEKLFF.

The chain couples TRBV15 to TRBJ1-1; maybe TRBD1 (6 bases). V lost 4 bases and J lost 2, with 11 bases in between. This CDR3 is 14 amino acids long. The germline CDR1 and CDR2 sequences are LNHNV and YYDKDF (reference sequence). The CDR3 reads CATSTGEPNTEAFF. Written as DNA, the CDR3 is TGTGCCACCAGCACAGGGGAGCCCAACACTGAAGCTTTCTTT.

Only a few counts were recorded for this clone. The chain links TRBV28 to TRBJ2-5, with D tentatively TRBD1 or TRBD2 (6 bases each). This CDR3 has 13 amino acids. V was pared by 4 bases and J by 5 bases, with 11 bases between. Germline V gene lookup returns CDR1 MDHEN and CDR2 SYDVKM. The CDR3 nucleotides read TGTGCCAGCAGTTCAAAGGGGGGTGAGACCCAGTACTTC. The encoded protein is CASSSKGGETQYF.

This clone was observed once. The genes are TRBV16 and TRBJ1-1; TRBD1 might be the D (6 bases). The CDR3 runs to 14 residues. Germline CDR1 reads KGHSY; CDR2 reads FQNENV. V was cut by 2 bases and J by 2 bases, with 9 bases left in between. The CDR3 bases are TGTGCCAGCAGCCAAACAGGGTACAACACTGAAGCTTTCTTT. It codes for CASSQTGYNTEAFF.

This clone counts as medium-sized (0.01 to 0.1%). The chain combines TRBV4-1 with TRBJ2-7; possibly TRBD1 or TRBD2 for D (5 bases each). Germline loops: CDR1 MGHRA, CDR2 YSYEKL. The germline V and J ends were trimmed by 3 bases and 6 bases, with 18 bases remaining between them. The CDR3 spans 15 residues. The CDR3 coding sequence is TGCGCCAGCAGCCAGGGACGGATCCAGAGGGGCGAGCAGTACTTC. Translating it yields CASSQGRIQRGEQYF.

This clone has at least ten counts. V usage is TRBV11-3 and J usage is TRBJ1-2, with D unclear. In germline, CDR1 is SGHNT, CDR2 YENEEA. The CDR3 runs 14 residues. The V gene lost 7 bases and the J gene lost 9 bases, with 21 bases spanning the gap. This chain's CDR3 is CASMVQADPESYTF. The CDR3 coding sequence is TGTGCCAGCATGGTTCAGGCTGACCCGGAAAGCTACACCTTC.

The V gene is TRBV19, the J gene TRBJ1-2; D is uncertain. Per germline, CDR1 LNHDA and CDR2 SQIVND (reference sequence). This CDR3 is built from 14 residues. Trimming took 3 bases from V and 6 from J, leaving 14 bases between them. CDR3 loop: CASSMGSNGNGYTF. CDR3 sequence (DNA): TGTGCCAGTAGTATGGGCAGTAACGGAAATGGCTACACCTTC. Filled out from reference TRBV19 and TRBJ1-2, the complete variable domain reads DGGITQSPKYLFRKEGQNVTLSCEQNLNHDAMYWYRQDPGQGLRLIYYSQIVNDFQKGDIAEGYSVSREKKESFPLTVTSAQKNPTAFYLCASSMGSNGNGYTFGSGTRLTVV.

This sequence joins TRBV10-3 and TRBJ1-2; no reliable D call. Germline V lookup: CDR1 ENHRY, CDR2 SYGVKD. Trimming shortened V by 0 bases and J by 2 bases, and 4 bases separated the two germline ends. CDR3 length: 13 residues. This chain's CDR3 is CAISESGNYGYTF. The CDR3 DNA sequence: TGTGCCATCAGTGAGTCGGGCAACTATGGCTACACCTTC.

The chain has TRBV19 and TRBJ2-1; possible D gene TRBD2, 6 bases. Germline assignment: CDR1 LNHDA and CDR2 SQIVND (reference sequence). Trimming shortened V by 3 bases and J by 6 bases, and 15 bases separated the two germline ends. The CDR3 has 15 amino acids. The CDR3 DNA reads TGTGCCAGTAGTATGGAGGGAGTAAGAGCCAATGAGCAGTTCTTC. Translated, it gives CASSMEGVRANEQFF.